The source of this T cell receptor (beta chain) is a study of T cell responses to AZD1222 COVID-19 vaccine. Study-wide context: Second-dose intervals near 4 or 12 weeks were combined. Study-wide points: Only a handful of AZD1222 recipients, several in all, had baseline seropositivity. Per reports, nearly half of all spike-specific TCRs target regions that are unmutated in variants.

About this clone: Its antigen is still unknown.

Deletions cut 5 bases from V and 6 bases from J, with 14 bases between. The CDR3 totals 15 residues. Germline V lookup: CDR1 MNHEY, CDR2 SMNVEV (reference sequence). Clones were read by immunoSEQ multiplex PCR, and TCRdb kept only the in-frame ones, dropping some. This table has about 130,000 clones, more than 80% appearing once. The sequence derives from an adult in good health. The rearrangement links TRBV27 to TRBJ1-6; no clear D gene. Sequenced material: peripheral blood, taken on day 0 of AZD1222 vaccination. The CDR3 sequence: CASSRVAVINSPLHF. CDR3 DNA: TGTGCCAGCAGTCGGGTAGCAGTCATTAATTCACCCCTCCACTTT.